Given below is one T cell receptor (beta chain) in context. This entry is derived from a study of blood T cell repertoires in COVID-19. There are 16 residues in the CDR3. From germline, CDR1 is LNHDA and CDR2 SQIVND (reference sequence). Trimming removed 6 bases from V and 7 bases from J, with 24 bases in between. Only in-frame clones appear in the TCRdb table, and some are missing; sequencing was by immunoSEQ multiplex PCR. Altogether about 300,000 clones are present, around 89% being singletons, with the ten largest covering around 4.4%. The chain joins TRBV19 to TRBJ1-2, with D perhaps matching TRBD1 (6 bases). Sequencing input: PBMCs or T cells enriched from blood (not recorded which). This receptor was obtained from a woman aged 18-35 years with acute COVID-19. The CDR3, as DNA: TGTGCCAGTAGCCCCATTCTACAGGGCGGAAGTCGTGGCTACACCTTC. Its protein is CASSPILQGGSRGYTF. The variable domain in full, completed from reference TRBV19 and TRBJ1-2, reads DGGITQSPKYLFRKEGQNVTLSCEQNLNHDAMYWYRQDPGQGLRLIYYSQIVNDFQKGDIAEGYSVSREKKESFPLTVTSAQKNPTAFYLCASSPILQGGSRGYTFGSGTRLTVV.